This TCR beta chain derives from a study of T cell repertoires in cytomegalovirus infection. Study summary: Selection of CMV epitopes for the study included recently identified HLA-C-restricted and well-studied HLA-B-restricted ones. Public TCR beta signatures marked donors with CMV infection and the matching HLA.

One entry per CDR3 protein results from TCRdb running MiXCR on the reads. The table shows fewer than 1,000,000 distinct CDR3 sequences, with roughly 31% occurring only once. In this sample, this clonotype turned up a few times. As yet, its antigen is unknown. The length of the CDR3 is 16 residues. V lost 3 bases and J 0 bases, leaving 13 bases between the germline ends. Germline CDR1 reads SGHRS; CDR2 reads YFSETQ. Findings of the study overall: The study found HLA-C-restricted CMV-specific TCR beta clonotypes dominating the ex vivo response.

The sample consisted of cultured CD8+ T cells from PBMCs, taken from culture after CMV antigen stimulation. This rearrangement joins TRBV5-1 to TRBJ1-5; D is uncertain. The sequence derives from a human donor in good health (CMV status not recorded). Some clones in this sample may be carry-over from other donors' samples. The CDR3 DNA reads as TGCGCCAGCAGCTCGGGCGAGGGAAATAGCAATCAGCCCCAGCATTTT. Its translation is CASSSGEGNSNQPQHF. Full variable domain (rest looked up from reference TRBV5-1 and TRBJ1-5): KAGVTQTPRYLIKTRGQQVTLSCSPISGHRSVSWYQQTPGQGLQFLFEYFSETQRNKGNFPGRFSGRQFSNSRSEMNVSTLELGDSALYLCASSSGEGNSNQPQHFGDGTRLSIL.